This T cell receptor (beta chain) was found in a study of T cells in localized non-small cell lung cancer. Points on this clone: Its antigen remains unidentified.

Libraries were prepared by immunoSEQ multiplex PCR; TCRdb keeps only in-frame clonotypes and omits some of them. Among roughly 71,000 clones listed, roughly nine tenths were seen once. CDR3 size: 15 residues. Per germline, CDR1 LNHDA and CDR2 SQIVND (reference sequence). The J segment lost 5 bases and the V segment lost 5 bases, leaving 8 bases of the junction unmatched. Notes on the study in general: Among the top 100 tumor clones, a median 57 appeared in adjacent lung. Higher T cell density in the blood was associated with longer overall survival, whereas higher adjacent-lung clonality associated with shorter survival.

Sequencing was performed on peripheral blood, taken before any cancer treatment. This clonotype was obtained from a male donor older than 55 with stage III squamous cell lung carcinoma. The chain couples TRBV19 to TRBJ2-1, with 8 bases identical to TRBD1. CDR3 protein: CASSRGQGLHNEQFF. CDR3 sequence (DNA): TGTGCCAGTAGTCGCGGACAGGGTTTGCACAATGAGCAGTTCTTC.